This T cell receptor (beta chain) was captured in a study of spatial heterogeneity in lung cancer. Study summary: Around 68 TRACERx patients with early, untreated non-small cell lung cancer donated samples. Study results and caveats: Blood carried ubiquitous expanded tumor TCRs more at resection than follow-up.

The time point here: blood at routine non-recurrence follow-up after resection. Whole RNA obtained from tumor, nontumor lung or frozen PBMC underwent sequencing without sorting. This clonotype came up many times. Its antigen is still unknown. V was clipped by 0 bases and J by 4 bases, with 10 bases between them. The CDR3 consists of 14 residues. The V gene's germline CDR1 is SGHDT and CDR2 YYEEEE. TCRdb reprocessed the 5' RACE reads with MiXCR, giving one entry per CDR3 protein. The sample includes 55,000 to 75,000 distinct CDR3 sequences, around 8.9% of them seen just once. Here the sequenced sample was PBMCs, taken at follow-up. The receptor's source is a female donor with early-stage non-small cell lung cancer. J is TRBJ1-2 and V is TRBV5-6; D is perhaps TRBD1 (5 bases). The CDR3 DNA reads TGTGCCAGCAGCTTGGGGACACTTCCCTATGGCTACACCTTC. Translating it yields CASSLGTLPYGYTF.